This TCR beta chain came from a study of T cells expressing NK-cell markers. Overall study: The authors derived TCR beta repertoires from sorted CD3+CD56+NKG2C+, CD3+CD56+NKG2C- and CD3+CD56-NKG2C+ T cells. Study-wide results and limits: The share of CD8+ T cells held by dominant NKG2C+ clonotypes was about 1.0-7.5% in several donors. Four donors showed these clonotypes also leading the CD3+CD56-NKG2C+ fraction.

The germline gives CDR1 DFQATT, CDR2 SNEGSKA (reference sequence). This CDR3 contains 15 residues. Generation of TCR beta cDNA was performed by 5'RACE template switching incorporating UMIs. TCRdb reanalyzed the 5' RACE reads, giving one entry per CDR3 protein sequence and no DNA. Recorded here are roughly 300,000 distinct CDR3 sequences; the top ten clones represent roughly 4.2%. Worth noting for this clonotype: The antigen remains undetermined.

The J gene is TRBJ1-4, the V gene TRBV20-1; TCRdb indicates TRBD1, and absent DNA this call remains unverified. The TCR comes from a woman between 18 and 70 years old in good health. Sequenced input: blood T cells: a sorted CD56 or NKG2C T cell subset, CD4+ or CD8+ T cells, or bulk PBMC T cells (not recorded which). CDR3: CSARDPGRANEKLFF.